This T cell receptor (beta chain) is drawn from a study of T cell responses to AZD1222 COVID-19 vaccine (dated by TCRdb to 2020 to 2023). About the study as a whole: TCR sequencing covered fewer than 250 trial participants: about 210 given two doses of AZD1222 and around 26 given two doses of MenACWY control vaccine. Trial participants were enrolled by age into 18-55, 56-69 and 70-plus year subgroups, with about 150, 28 and 57 TCR-sequenced participants respectively. Results the study describes overall, beyond this receptor: Nearly half of unique spike-specific TCRs reportedly recognized epitopes outside regions mutated in the B.1.351 and B.1.1.7 variants. Most participants were white British and females outnumbered males, and the authors suggested that clonal diversity may have been underestimated. After two AZD1222 doses, spike-specific TCR breadth and depth were significantly higher than at day 0 and than in MenACWY recipients. Only five to seven AZD1222 recipients were SARS-CoV-2 seropositive at baseline, limiting conclusions about previously exposed vaccinees. Vaccine-associated CD4 TCRs spanned the whole spike protein, with dominant responses in regions 160-218 and 743-854. No day 14 peak-response samples were available, so repertoires were characterized only after the peak T cell response. In the small 56-69-year group, the increase in depth fell short of significance, most likely because of low power.

The CDR3 regions of human TCRbeta chains were analyzed by immunosequencing. Under the source paper's analysis protocol: Repertoire TCRs were matched against a reference library of SARS-CoV-2-specific TCRs generated with the MIRA antigen-specificity platform. Breadth was defined as the fraction of unique TCRs that were SARS-CoV-2-associated. Depth was defined as the fraction of total T cells that were SARS-CoV-2-associated. Using the MIRA data, each spike-specific TCR was mapped to the spike region that the TCR reacts to and placed in a CD4 or CD8 class. Log10-transformed breadth and depth values were compared by one-way ANOVA with Sidak's multiple comparisons tests. TCRdb re-hosts the immuneACCESS table, in-frame sequences only. Its copies lack some clones; in the studies checked, an unresolved V gene accounts for under half of them, and the cause for the rest is not known. V and J calls and clone size are as listed in that table; D and trimming were resolved from the DNA. The sample includes more than 95,000 clones, with approximately 86% observed a single time. The top ten clones comprise under 20% of the sample.

In the germline V gene, CDR1 corresponds to MDHEN and CDR2 to SYDVKM. V loses 1 base, J loses 1 base, and the germline ends lie 9 bases apart. The CDR3 goes from the cysteine to the phenylalanine over 15 residues. Only CDR3 DNA remains: 45 bases, in frame from the first base. The sample's time point, from its label and the paper: about 28 days (+/-7) after the second vaccine dose. AZD1222 recipients with second doses at about 4 weeks or about 12 weeks were pooled, because spike-specific TCR depth and breadth did not differ between schedules. Vaccinee samples came from UK trials COV001 and COV002, including a single-blind randomized controlled phase 2/3 trial of AZD1222 (ChAdOx1 nCoV-19) in healthy adults. For TCRbeta chain sequencing, PBMC samples from trial participants were taken at day 0 and at day 28 after the second dose. For this clone: Its antigen remains undetermined. Per-base qualities were not stored, and no clone one base away is much larger.

Specimen: peripheral blood, collected 28 days after the second AZD1222 dose. This clonotype was obtained from an adult who received the AZD1222 COVID-19 vaccine. The rearranged chain carries TRBV28 and TRBJ2-3; a weak D assignment points to TRBD2 (5 bases agree). Here is the DNA: TGTGCCAGCAGTTTATACGGACTCGGCACAGATACGCAGTATTTT. This codes for CASSLYGLGTDTQYF.